A selection of T cell receptor beta chains follows, all from one sample in a study of T-cell memory formation after mild COVID-19. From the 5' RACE reads, TCRdb called clonotypes with MiXCR, one entry per CDR3 protein. The table includes 550,000 to 650,000 distinct CDR3 sequences, approximately 15% detected once. The source material was PBMCs or a T cell subset sorted from them (not recorded which). The source is an adult woman who had mild COVID-19 (a few samples of this study predate the infection). Cell type and time point are not known. Each CDR3 is given without its conserved first and last residue.

TRBV4-2,TRBJ2-3,ASSQTLTSGGDTQY
TRBV5-1,TRBJ2-2,ASSLTVDTADTGELF
TRBV25-1,TRBJ2-3,ASSQNTQY
TRBV4-3,TRBJ2-1,ASSQAGQPTNEQF
TRBV4-1,TRBJ2-5,ASSQGTRGQETQY
TRBV9,TRBJ2-1,ASSPTIGLPEQF
TRBV12-3/TRBV12-4,TRBJ2-5,ASRPGTKETQY
TRBV20-1,TRBJ2-7,SARGRTEPYEQY
TRBV7-3,TRBJ1-1,ASSERGMNTEAF
TRBV4-3,TRBJ2-1,ASSPTVGLAGSYNEQF
TRBV4-1,TRBJ1-2,ASSQGQGLDIGYT
TRBV30,TRBJ2-7,AWSVKTGLAGENEQY
TRBV20-1,TRBJ1-1,SAESRGGGTEAF
TRBV28,TRBJ2-7,ASSLVSGTGHEQY
TRBV20-1,TRBJ2-6,SAQSRRGQLSGANVLT
TRBV5-1,TRBJ2-1,ASRPSGNEQF
TRBV5-5,TRBJ1-2,ASSLEVGRQANYGYT
TRBV6-5,TRBJ2-1,ASSYPGYSGESNEQF
TRBV20-1,TRBJ1-2,SARDPVGLGYT
TRBV14,TRBJ2-7,ASSQDPRQGTYEQY